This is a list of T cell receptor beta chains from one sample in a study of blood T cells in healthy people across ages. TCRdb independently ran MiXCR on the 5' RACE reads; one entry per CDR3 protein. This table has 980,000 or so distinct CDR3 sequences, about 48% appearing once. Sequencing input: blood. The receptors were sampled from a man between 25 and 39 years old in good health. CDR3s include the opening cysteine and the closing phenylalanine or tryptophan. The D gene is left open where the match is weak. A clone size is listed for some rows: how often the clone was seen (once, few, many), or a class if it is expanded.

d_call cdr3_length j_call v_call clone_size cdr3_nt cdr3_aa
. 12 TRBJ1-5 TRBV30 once TGTGCCGGGAGTGCAGTAAATCAGCCCCAGCATTTT CAGSAVNQPQHF
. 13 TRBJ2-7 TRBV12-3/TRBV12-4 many TGTGCCAGCAGCGGACAGAGCTCCTACGAGCAGTACTTC CASSGQSSYEQYF
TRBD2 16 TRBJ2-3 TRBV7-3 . TGTGCCAGCAGCATGACTAGCGGGGGGGCTACAGATACGCAGTATTTT CASSMTSGGATDTQYF
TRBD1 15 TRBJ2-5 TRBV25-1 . TGTGCCAGCAGTGAACCCAGGACAGGGAGGCAGACCCAGTACTTC CASSEPRTGRQTQYF
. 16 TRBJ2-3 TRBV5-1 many TGCGCCAGCAGCTTGGCACAGACACCAAGCACAGATACGCAGTATTTT CASSLAQTPSTDTQYF
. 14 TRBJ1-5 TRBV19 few TGTGCCAGTAGTATGTCACCTAGCAATCAGCCCCAGCATTTT CASSMSPSNQPQHF
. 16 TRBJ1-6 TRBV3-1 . TGTGCCAGCAACCGTGGACCGAGTTTCTATAATTCACCCCTCCACTTT CASNRGPSFYNSPLHF
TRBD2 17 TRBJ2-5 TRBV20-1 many TGCAGTGCTAGGAACCTACTAGCGGGGGGGCTGGGAGAGACCCAGTACTTC CSARNLLAGGLGETQYF
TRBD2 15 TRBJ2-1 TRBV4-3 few TGCGCCAGCAGCCAAGATCGGTGGGAGGGTTCTGAGCAGTTCTTC CASSQDRWEGSEQFF
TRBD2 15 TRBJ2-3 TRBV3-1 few TGTGCCAGCAGCCCGGGCGGGGGGATAACAGATACGCAGTATTTT CASSPGGGITDTQYF
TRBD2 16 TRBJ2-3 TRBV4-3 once TGCGTCAGCAGCCAAGACGGGAAAGCGGGGATGAATACGCAGTATTTT CVSSQDGKAGMNTQYF
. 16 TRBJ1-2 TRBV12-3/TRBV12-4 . TGTGCCAGCACCTCATCTAGGGTGGTCGGGGTATATGGCTACACCTTC CASTSSRVVGVYGYTF
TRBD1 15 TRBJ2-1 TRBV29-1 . TGCAGCGTTATCCTCCGGGACAGGGATGGGGATGAGCAGTTCTTC CSVILRDRDGDEQFF
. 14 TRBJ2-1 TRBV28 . TGTGCCAGCAGTCCCGAAAGGACATTCAATGAGCAGTTCTTC CASSPERTFNEQFF
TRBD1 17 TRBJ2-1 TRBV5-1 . TGCGCCAGCAGCAAGAATTCTCCGGGACAGGTTAACAATGAGCAGTTCTTC CASSKNSPGQVNNEQFF
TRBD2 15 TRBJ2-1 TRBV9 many TGTGCCAGCAGCGTAGCCCAAGCCGGGACTAGGCAGCAGTTCTTC CASSVAQAGTRQQFF
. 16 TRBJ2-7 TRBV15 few TGTGCCACCAGCAGATCGCCTGGGGGCCTAACCTACGAGCAGTACTTC CATSRSPGGLTYEQYF
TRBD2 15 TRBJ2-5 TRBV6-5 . TGTGCCAGCAGTATCGTTTCGGGGGGGCAAGAGACCCAGTACTTC CASSIVSGGQETQYF
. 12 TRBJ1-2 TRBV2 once TGTGCCAGCAGTTCCCCGTGGGGCGGCTACACCTTC CASSSPWGGYTF
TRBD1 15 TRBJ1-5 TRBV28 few TGTGCCAGCAGTCATCAGACAGGGCAAGGAAGGCCCCAGCATTTT CASSHQTGQGRPQHF
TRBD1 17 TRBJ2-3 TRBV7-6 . TGTGCCAGCAGCTTAGCCTCCCCGGGACAGGGTACAGATACGCAGTATTTT CASSLASPGQGTDTQYF
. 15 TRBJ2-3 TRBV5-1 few TGCGCCAGCAGCTCCCGAGGACAGAGCACAGATACGCAGTATTTT CASSSRGQSTDTQYF
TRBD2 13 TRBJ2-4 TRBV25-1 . TGTGCCAGCAGGGAAGGACTAGCGGGAAAGCAGTACTTC CASREGLAGKQYF
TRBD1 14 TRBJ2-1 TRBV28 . TGTGCCAGCAGCCAACAGGGGACGACGAATGAGCAGTTCTTC CASSQQGTTNEQFF
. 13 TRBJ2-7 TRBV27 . TGTGCCAGCACCACTAGGGATTCCTACGAGCAGTACTTC CASTTRDSYEQYF
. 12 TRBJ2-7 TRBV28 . TGTGCCAGCAGTGCCAATGCCTACGAGCAGTACTTC CASSANAYEQYF
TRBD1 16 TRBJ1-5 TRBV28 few TGTGCCAGCAGCCTAGACAGGGGATCGAACAATCAGCCCCAGCATTTT CASSLDRGSNNQPQHF
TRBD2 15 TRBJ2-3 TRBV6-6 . TGTGCCAGCAGACATAGCGGGGCTAGCACAGATACGCAGTATTTT CASRHSGASTDTQYF
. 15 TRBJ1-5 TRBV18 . TGTGCCAGCTCACCACGCCTGGGGGAAGATCAGCCCCAGCATTTT CASSPRLGEDQPQHF